The rows below give T cell receptor beta chains drawn from one sample of a study of identical twins. Each CDR3 protein is one row after TCRdb ran MiXCR on the 5' RACE reads. The data hold 640,000 or so distinct CDR3 sequences, with approximately 6% observed a single time. The sequenced material came from naive T cells sorted from blood. All receptors derive from a man younger than 35 in good health. Both conserved end residues are part of each CDR3. The order of the fields is V gene, J gene, clone size, CDR3 length, CDR3 protein. A row's size may be missing; if present it is once, few, many or a size class.

TRBV5-1	TRBJ2-1	many	14	CASSLELTSSEQFF
TRBV7-2	TRBJ2-2	many	16	CASSKGLAGGTGELFF
TRBV6-1	TRBJ1-1	many	13	CASRAGGSPEAFF
TRBV4-1	TRBJ2-5	few	15	CASSDRDRGKETQYF
TRBV2	TRBJ1-1	many	12	CASRTVNTEAFF
TRBV28	TRBJ2-3	many	11	CASGSLDTQYF
TRBV12-3/TRBV12-4	TRBJ1-1	few	15	CASSSYRPTNTEAFF
TRBV20-1	TRBJ2-5	many	16	CSASRRSGRGKETQYF
TRBV5-5	TRBJ2-1	NA	14	CASKWGTPQNEQFF
TRBV19	TRBJ1-1	NA	18	CASSVSRDRVIRNTEAFF